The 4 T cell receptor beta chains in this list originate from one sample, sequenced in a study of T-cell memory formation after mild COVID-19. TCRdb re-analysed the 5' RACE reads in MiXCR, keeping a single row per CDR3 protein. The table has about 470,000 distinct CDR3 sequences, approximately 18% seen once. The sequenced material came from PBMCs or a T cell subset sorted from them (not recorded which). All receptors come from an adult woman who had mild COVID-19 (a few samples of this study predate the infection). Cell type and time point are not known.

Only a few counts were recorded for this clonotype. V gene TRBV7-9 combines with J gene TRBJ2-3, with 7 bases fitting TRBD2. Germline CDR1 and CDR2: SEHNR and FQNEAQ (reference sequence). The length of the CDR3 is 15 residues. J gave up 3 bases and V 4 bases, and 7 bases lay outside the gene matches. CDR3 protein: CASSSVGGRTDTQYF. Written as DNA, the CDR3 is TGTGCCAGCAGCTCGGTGGGGGGGAGGACAGATACGCAGTATTTT.

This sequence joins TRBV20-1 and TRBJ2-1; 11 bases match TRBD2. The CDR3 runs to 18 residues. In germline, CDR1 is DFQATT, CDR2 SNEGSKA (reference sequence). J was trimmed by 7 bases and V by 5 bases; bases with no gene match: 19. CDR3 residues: CSALGQGVAGGVWNEQFF. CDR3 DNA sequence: TGCAGTGCTTTGGGACAGGGAGTAGCGGGAGGGGTGTGGAATGAGCAGTTCTTC.

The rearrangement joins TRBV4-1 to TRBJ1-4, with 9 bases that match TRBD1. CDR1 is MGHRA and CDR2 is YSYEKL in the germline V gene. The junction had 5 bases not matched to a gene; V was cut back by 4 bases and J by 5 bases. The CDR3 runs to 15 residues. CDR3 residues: CASSPNGQGNEKLFF. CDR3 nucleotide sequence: TGCGCCAGCAGCCCTAACGGACAGGGGAATGAAAAACTGTTTTTT.

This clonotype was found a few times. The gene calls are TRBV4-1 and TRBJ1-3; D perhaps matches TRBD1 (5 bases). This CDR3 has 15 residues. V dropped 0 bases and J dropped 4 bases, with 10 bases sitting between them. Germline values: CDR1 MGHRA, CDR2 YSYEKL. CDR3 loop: CASSQDHPGGNTIYF. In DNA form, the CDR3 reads TGCGCCAGCAGCCAAGATCATCCAGGGGGAAACACCATATATTTT.